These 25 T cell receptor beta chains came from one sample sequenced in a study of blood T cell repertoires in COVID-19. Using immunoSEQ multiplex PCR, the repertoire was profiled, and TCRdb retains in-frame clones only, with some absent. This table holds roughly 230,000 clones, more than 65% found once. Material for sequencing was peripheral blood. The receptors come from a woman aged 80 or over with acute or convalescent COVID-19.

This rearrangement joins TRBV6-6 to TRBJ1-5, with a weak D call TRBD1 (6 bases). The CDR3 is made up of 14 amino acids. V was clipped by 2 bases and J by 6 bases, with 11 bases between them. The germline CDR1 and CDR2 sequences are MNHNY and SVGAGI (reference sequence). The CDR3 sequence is CASSYGNRAQPQHF. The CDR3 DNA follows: TGTGCCAGCAGTTACGGTAACAGGGCTCAGCCCCAGCATTTT.

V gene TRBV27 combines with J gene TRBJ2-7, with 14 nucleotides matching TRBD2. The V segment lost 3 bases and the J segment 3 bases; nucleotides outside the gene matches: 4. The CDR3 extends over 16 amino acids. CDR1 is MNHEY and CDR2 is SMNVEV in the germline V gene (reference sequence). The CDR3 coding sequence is TGTGCCAGCAGTTTGTGGGGGACTAGCGGGAGCTACGAGCAGTACTTC. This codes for CASSLWGTSGSYEQYF.

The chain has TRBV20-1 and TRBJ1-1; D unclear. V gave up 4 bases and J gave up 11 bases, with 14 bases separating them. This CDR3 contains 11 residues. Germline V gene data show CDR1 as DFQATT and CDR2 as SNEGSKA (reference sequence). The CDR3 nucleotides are TGCAGTGCTACCTCCGCCCTCGCGGCTTTCTTT. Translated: CSATSALAAFF.

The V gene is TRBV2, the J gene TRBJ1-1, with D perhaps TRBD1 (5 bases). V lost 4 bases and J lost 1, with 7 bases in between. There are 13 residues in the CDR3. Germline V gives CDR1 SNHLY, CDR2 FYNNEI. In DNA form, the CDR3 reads TGTGCCAGCAGTGGGGGGGGGAACACTGAAGCTTTCTTT. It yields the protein CASSGGGNTEAFF.

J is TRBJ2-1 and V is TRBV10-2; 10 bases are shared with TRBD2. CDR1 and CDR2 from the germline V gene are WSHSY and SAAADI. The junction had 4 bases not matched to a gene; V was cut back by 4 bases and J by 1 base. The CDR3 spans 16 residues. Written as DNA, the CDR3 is TGCGCCAGCAGTGGGTTACTAGCGGGGTCCTACAATGAGCAGTTCTTC. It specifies CASSGLLAGSYNEQFF.

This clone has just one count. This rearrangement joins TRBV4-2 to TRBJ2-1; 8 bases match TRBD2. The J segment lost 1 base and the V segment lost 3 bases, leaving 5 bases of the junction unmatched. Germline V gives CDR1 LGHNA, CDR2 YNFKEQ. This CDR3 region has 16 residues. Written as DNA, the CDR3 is TGTGCCAGCAGCCAGTCGGGAGGGCTGTCCTACAATGAGCAGTTCTTC. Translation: CASSQSGGLSYNEQFF.

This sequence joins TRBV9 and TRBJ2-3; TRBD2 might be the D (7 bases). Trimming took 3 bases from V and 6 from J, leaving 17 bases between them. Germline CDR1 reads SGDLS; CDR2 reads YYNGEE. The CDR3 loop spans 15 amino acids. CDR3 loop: CASSETGGSGDTQYF. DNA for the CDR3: TGTGCCAGCAGCGAGACGGGGGGCTCCGGGGATACGCAGTATTTT.

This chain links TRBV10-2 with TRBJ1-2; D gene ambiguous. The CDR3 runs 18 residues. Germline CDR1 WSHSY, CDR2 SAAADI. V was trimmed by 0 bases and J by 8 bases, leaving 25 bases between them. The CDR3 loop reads CASSESSAGISFEIGYTF. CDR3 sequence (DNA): TGCGCCAGCAGTGAGTCTTCGGCAGGTATCTCGTTTGAGATCGGCTACACCTTC.

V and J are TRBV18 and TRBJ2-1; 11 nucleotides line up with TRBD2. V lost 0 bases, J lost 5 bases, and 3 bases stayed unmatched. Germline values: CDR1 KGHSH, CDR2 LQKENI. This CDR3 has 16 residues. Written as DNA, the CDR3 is TGTGCCAGCTCACCACCGGGGACTAGCGGACACAATGAGCAGTTCTTC. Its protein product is CASSPPGTSGHNEQFF.

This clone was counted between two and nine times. CDR3 sequence: CASSDGQRNSPLHF. CDR3 nucleotides: TGTGCCAGCAGCGACGGACAGAGGAATTCACCCCTCCACTTT. V and J are TRBV9 and TRBJ1-6, with D possibly being TRBD1 (6 bases). The germline V gene encodes CDR1 SGDLS and CDR2 YYNGEE. The ends were cut back, 3 bases at V and 7 bases at J, with 11 bases in the middle. This CDR3 has 14 amino acids.

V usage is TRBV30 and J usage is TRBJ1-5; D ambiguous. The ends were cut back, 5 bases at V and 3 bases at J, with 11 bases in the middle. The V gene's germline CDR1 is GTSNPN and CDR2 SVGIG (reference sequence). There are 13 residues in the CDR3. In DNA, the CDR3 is TGTGCCTGGGGGGTCCAGGACAATCAGCCCCAGCATTTT. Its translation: CAWGVQDNQPQHF.

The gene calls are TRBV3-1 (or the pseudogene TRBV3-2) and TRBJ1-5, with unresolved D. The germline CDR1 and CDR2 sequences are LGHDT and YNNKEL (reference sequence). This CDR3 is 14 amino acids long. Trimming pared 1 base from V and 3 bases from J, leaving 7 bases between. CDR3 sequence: CASSQGQFNQPQHF. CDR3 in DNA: TGTGCCAGCAGCCAAGGTCAGTTCAATCAGCCCCAGCATTTT.

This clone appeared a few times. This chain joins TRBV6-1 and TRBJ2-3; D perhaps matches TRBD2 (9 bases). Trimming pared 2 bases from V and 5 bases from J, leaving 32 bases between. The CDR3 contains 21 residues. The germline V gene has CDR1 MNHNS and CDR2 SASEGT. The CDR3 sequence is CASSELPGGGRDPRGRDTQYF. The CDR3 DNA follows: TGTGCCAGCAGTGAACTACCAGGGGGCGGGAGGGACCCTCGAGGGAGAGATACGCAGTATTTT.

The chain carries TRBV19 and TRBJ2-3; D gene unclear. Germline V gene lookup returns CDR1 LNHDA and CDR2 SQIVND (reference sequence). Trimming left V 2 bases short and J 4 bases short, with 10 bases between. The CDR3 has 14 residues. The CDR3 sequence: CASSISGWADTQYF. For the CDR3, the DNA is TGTGCCAGTAGTATATCAGGTTGGGCAGATACGCAGTATTTT.

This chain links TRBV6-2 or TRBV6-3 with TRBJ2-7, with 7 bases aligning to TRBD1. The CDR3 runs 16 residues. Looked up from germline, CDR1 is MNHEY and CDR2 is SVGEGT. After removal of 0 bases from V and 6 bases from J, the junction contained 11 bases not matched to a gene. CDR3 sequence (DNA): TGTGCCAGCAGTTACTCGAGAGGGGGCCCGTTGGGCGAGCAGTACTTC. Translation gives CASSYSRGGPLGEQYF.

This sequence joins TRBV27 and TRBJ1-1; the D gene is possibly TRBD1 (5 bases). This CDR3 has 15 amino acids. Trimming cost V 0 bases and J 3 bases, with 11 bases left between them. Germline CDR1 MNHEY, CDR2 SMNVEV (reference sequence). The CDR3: CASSLSVRGDTEAFF. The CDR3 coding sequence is TGTGCCAGCAGTTTATCAGTTCGGGGGGACACTGAAGCTTTCTTT.

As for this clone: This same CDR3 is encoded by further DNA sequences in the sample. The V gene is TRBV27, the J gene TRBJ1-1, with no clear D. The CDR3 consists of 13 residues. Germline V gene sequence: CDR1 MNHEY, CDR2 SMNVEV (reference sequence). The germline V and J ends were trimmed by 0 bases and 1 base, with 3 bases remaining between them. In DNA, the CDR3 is TGTGCCAGCAGTTTATCCAGGAACACTGAAGCTTTCTTT. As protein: CASSLSRNTEAFF.

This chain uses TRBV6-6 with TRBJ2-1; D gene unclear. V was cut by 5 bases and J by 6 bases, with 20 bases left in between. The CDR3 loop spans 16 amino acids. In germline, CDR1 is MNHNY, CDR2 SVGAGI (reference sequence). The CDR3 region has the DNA TGTGCCAGCAGTCGAGCCCCGGGTTCTGTACGCAATGAGCAGTTCTTC. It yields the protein CASSRAPGSVRNEQFF.

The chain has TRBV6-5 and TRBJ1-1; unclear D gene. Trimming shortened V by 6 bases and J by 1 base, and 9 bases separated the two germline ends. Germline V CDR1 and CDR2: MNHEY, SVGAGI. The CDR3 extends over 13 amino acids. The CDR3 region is CASSIAGNTEAFF. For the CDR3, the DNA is TGTGCCAGCAGCATCGCGGGGAACACTGAAGCTTTCTTT.

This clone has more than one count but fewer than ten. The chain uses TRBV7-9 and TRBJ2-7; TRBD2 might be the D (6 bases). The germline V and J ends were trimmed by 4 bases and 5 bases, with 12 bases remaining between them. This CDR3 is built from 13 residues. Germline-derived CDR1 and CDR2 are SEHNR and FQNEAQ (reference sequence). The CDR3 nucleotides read TGTGCCAGCAGCTCGGGACTGCTCGACGAGCAGTACTTC. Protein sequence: CASSSGLLDEQYF.

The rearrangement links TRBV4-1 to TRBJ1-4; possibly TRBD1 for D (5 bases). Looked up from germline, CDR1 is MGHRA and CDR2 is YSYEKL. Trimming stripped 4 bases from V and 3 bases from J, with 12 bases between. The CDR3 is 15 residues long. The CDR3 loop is CASSLAGGANEKLFF. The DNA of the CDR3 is TGCGCCAGCAGCCTAGCCGGGGGAGCTAATGAAAAACTGTTTTTT.

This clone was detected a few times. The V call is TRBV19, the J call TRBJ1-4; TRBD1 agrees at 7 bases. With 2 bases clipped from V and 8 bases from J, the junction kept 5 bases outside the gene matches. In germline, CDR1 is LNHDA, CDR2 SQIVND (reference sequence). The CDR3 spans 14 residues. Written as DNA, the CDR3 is TGTGCCAGTAGTATAAGGGGGCCGAGGGAAAAACTGTTTTTT. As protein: CASSIRGPREKLFF.

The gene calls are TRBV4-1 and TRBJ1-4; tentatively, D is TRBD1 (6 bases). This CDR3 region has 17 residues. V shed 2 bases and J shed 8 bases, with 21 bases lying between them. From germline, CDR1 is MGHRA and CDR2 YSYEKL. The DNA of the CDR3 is TGCGCCAGCAGCCAACCAACCGGGGGGCCAAGACGAGAAAAACTGTTTTTT. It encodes CASSQPTGGPRREKLFF.

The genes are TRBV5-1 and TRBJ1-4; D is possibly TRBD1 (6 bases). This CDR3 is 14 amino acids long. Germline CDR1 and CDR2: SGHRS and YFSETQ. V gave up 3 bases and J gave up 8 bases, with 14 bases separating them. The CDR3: CASSSTGGTEKLFF. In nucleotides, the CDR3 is TGCGCCAGCAGCTCTACTGGGGGCACCGAAAAACTGTTTTTT.

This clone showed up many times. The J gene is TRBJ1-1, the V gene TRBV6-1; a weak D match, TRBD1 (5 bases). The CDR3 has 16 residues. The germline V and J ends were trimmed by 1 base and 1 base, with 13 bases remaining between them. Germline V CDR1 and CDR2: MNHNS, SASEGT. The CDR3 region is CASSEGARVRNTEAFF. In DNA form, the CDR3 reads TGTGCCAGCAGTGAAGGAGCCAGGGTAAGGAACACTGAAGCTTTCTTT.